The present entry profiles one T cell receptor (beta chain) with its context. This sample is part of a study of T cell changes during pregnancy in multiple sclerosis. Sequenced by immunoSEQ multiplex PCR; TCRdb stores in-frame clones only, minus some. This table has under 80,000 clones, 85% to 95% appearing once. This material consisted of peripheral blood, taken before pregnancy. The receptor was derived from a female donor with multiple sclerosis, enrolled in a pregnancy study.

CDR3 in DNA: TGCAGCGTTGAAGGGACTAGCGGAGGGGGATTCTTC. Translation: CSVEGTSGGGFF. The genes are TRBV29-1 and TRBJ2-1; 10 nucleotides line up with TRBD2. This CDR3 has 12 amino acids. V lost 1 base, J lost 16 bases, and 7 bases stayed unmatched. Germline CDR1 reads SQVTM; CDR2 reads ANQGSEA.